The next 22 T cell receptor beta chains were all read from a single sample in a study of blood T cells in healthy people across ages. For the second PCR, which ran for about 7 to 11 cycles, a sample-barcoded 5' primer and a J-beta primer mix were used. TCRdb redid the calling of the 5' RACE reads with MiXCR, one entry per CDR3 protein. Of some 710,000 distinct CDR3 sequences in the sample, around 45% are singletons; the top ten hold 15% to 20%. Sequencing was performed on blood. Every receptor here comes from a man aged 80 or over in good health.

V and J are TRBV29-1 and TRBJ2-3; no clear D. The CDR3 is 17 amino acids. V was trimmed by 0 bases and J by 0 bases, leaving 16 bases between them. Germline CDR1 and CDR2: SQVTM and ANQGSEA. DNA for the CDR3: TGCAGCGTTGAAGAGGCCCCGGTACACGGGAGCACAGATACGCAGTATTTT. Translated: CSVEEAPVHGSTDTQYF.

The chain is built from TRBV2 and TRBJ2-7; 14 bases align to TRBD2. The germline CDR1 and CDR2 sequences are SNHLY and FYNNEI. V lost 8 bases, J lost 4 bases, and 7 bases stayed unmatched. This CDR3 has 15 residues. The CDR3 DNA follows: TGTGCCAGCCGGCCGGGACTAGCGGGAGAATACGAGCAGTACTTC. Protein sequence: CASRPGLAGEYEQYF.

The sample holds a few counts of this clonotype. The J gene is TRBJ2-1, the V gene TRBV20-1, with 7 bases identical to TRBD2. The CDR3 spans 14 residues. CDR1 and CDR2 (germline): DFQATT, SNEGSKA (reference sequence). V lost 0 bases to trimming and J lost 8 bases; unmatched junction nucleotides: 7. The CDR3 region is CSARDAGVSDEQFF. In nucleotides, the CDR3 is TGCAGTGCTAGAGATGCGGGAGTGTCGGATGAGCAGTTCTTC.

The J gene is TRBJ2-3, the V gene TRBV5-1, with D possibly TRBD2 on 7 matching bases. This CDR3 has 14 amino acids. Trimming removed 4 bases at V and 5 bases at J, with 14 bases between. CDR1 is SGHRS and CDR2 is YFSETQ in the germline V gene. The CDR3 bases are TGCGCCAGCAGCGTGGACGGGGGGCAAGATACGCAGTATTTT. Translation: CASSVDGGQDTQYF.

Only a few counts were recorded for this clonotype. This chain uses TRBV7-2 with TRBJ2-5; the match to TRBD2 covers 14 bases. With 5 bases clipped from V and 5 bases from J, the junction kept 4 bases outside the gene matches. Germline V gene lookup returns CDR1 SGHTA and CDR2 FQGNSA. The CDR3 extends over 15 amino acids. In DNA form, the CDR3 reads TGTGCCAGCAGCCCCCGACTAGCGGGAGGGGAGACCCAGTACTTC. Translation gives CASSPRLAGGETQYF. The full variable domain, its missing parts supplied by reference TRBV7-2 and TRBJ2-5, is GAGVSQSPSNKVTEKGKDVELRCDPISGHTALYWYRQSLGQGLEFLIYFQGNSAPDKSGLPSDRFSAERTGGSVSTLTIQRTQQEDSAVYLCASSPRLAGGETQYFGPGTRLLVL.

This clonotype was observed once. The chain is built from TRBV30 and TRBJ1-4, with 10 bases identical to TRBD1. Trimming took 6 bases from V and 0 from J; bases not matched to a gene: 10. This CDR3 comprises 17 residues. CDR1 and CDR2 from the germline V gene are GTSNPN and SVGIG (reference sequence). The CDR3 reads CACPTSGTGATNEKLFF. CDR3 in DNA: TGTGCCTGCCCAACCTCCGGGACAGGGGCAACTAATGAAAAACTGTTTTTT.

In this sample, this clonotype turned up a few times. The chain carries TRBV7-2 and TRBJ1-2, with 7 bases that match TRBD1. V shed 2 bases, J shed 5 bases, and the junction held 5 bases outside the gene matches. This CDR3 is built from 14 residues. Germline V CDR1 and CDR2: SGHTA, FQGNSA. This CDR3 is CASSLSNRGYGYTF. DNA for the CDR3: TGTGCCAGCAGCTTAAGTAACAGGGGATATGGCTACACCTTC. Using reference TRBV7-2 and TRBJ1-2 for the parts outside the CDR3, the full variable domain is GAGVSQSPSNKVTEKGKDVELRCDPISGHTALYWYRQSLGQGLEFLIYFQGNSAPDKSGLPSDRFSAERTGGSVSTLTIQRTQQEDSAVYLCASSLSNRGYGYTFGSGTRLTVV.

The chain carries TRBV5-1 and TRBJ2-6; D not resolved. Deletions cut 5 bases from V and 2 bases from J, with 14 bases between. The germline gives CDR1 SGHRS, CDR2 YFSETQ. CDR3 size: 16 residues. The CDR3 bases are TGCGCCAGCAGACCCACAGAAGCCCCTGGGGCCAACGTCCTGACTTTC. It translates to CASRPTEAPGANVLTF.

This clonotype appeared a few times. The chain links TRBV28 to TRBJ2-7; 9 bases are a match to TRBD1. Germline CDR1 MDHEN, CDR2 SYDVKM. Trimming at V came to 5 bases and at J to 3 bases, leaving 8 bases not matched to a gene. The CDR3 length is 15 residues. The chain's CDR3 is CASSAPGTGNYEQYF. As DNA, the CDR3 is TGTGCCAGCAGTGCCCCCGGGACAGGGAACTACGAGCAGTACTTC.

The chain is built from TRBV7-6 and TRBJ2-3, with 7 bases matching TRBD2. This CDR3 has 16 amino acids. Germline CDR1 and CDR2: SGHVS and FNYEAQ. V lost 1 base, J lost 1 base, and 5 bases stayed unmatched. For the CDR3, the DNA is TGTGCCAGCAGCTTAGTTGGGGGGGTTGGCACAGATACGCAGTATTTT. Amino acids: CASSLVGGVGTDTQYF. The complete variable domain, with remaining parts taken from reference TRBV7-6 and TRBJ2-3, reads GAGVSQSPRYKVTKRGQDVALRCDPISGHVSLYWYRQALGQGPEFLTYFNYEAQQDKSGLPNDRFSAERPEGSISTLTIQRTEQRDSAMYRCASSLVGGVGTDTQYFGPGTRLTVL.

This chain uses TRBV20-1 with TRBJ2-7; no reliable D call. This CDR3 has 14 residues. V lost 1 base and J 7 bases, leaving 17 bases between the germline ends. Germline values: CDR1 DFQATT, CDR2 SNEGSKA (reference sequence). CDR3 residues: CSARGARGFREQYF. The CDR3 nucleotides are TGCAGTGCTAGAGGCGCCAGAGGCTTTAGGGAGCAGTACTTC.

The rearrangement joins TRBV3-1 to TRBJ1-2; D remains unclear. This CDR3 region has 14 residues. Trimming pared 4 bases from V and 4 bases from J, leaving 13 bases between. Germline V gene lookup returns CDR1 LGHDT and CDR2 YNNKEL (reference sequence). As DNA, the CDR3 is TGTGCCAGCAGCCTTCAGAGTTCTTCCTATGGCTACACCTTC. Protein: CASSLQSSSYGYTF.

In this sample, this clonotype turned up a few times. This chain links TRBV12-3 or TRBV12-4 with TRBJ1-6; D is ambiguous. The ends were cut back, 4 bases at V and 5 bases at J, with 9 bases in the middle. The CDR3 has 14 amino acids. Written as DNA, the CDR3 is TGTGCCAGCAGTTGGGCAGCCAATAATTCACCCCTCCACTTT. It yields the protein CASSWAANNSPLHF.

The V call is TRBV6-6, the J call TRBJ2-1; D is unresolved. The CDR3 totals 16 residues. Between the trimmed V and J ends, which lost 6 bases and 2 bases, there was a span of 17 bases. Germline CDR1 reads MNHNY; CDR2 reads SVGAGI (reference sequence). CDR3 sequence: CASSPTFAAPYNEQFF. In DNA, the CDR3 is TGTGCCAGCAGCCCGACTTTCGCGGCACCCTACAATGAGCAGTTCTTC.

The gene calls are TRBV7-2 and TRBJ1-1; possible D gene TRBD1, 5 bases. The CDR3 totals 15 residues. The germline gives CDR1 SGHTA, CDR2 FQGNSA. Trimming pared 5 bases from V and 6 bases from J, leaving 19 bases between. The CDR3: CASSTLQQAGAEAFF. CDR3 DNA sequence: TGTGCCAGCAGCACACTACAACAAGCGGGGGCTGAAGCTTTCTTT.

As DNA, the CDR3 is TGTGCCAGCAGTTTAGAGGGTGGGCTCAGCGACGAGCAGTACTTC. Amino acids: CASSLEGGLSDEQYF. The chain recombines TRBV28 with TRBJ2-5; possible D gene TRBD2, 5 bases. The J call may not be correct, given that the DNA end is closer to TRBJ2-7. Per the germline V gene, CDR1 is MDHEN and CDR2 is SYDVKM. This CDR3 comprises 15 residues.

The rearrangement joins TRBV28 to TRBJ2-7; D is unclear. The length of the CDR3 is 15 residues. V was shortened by 5 bases and J by 3 bases, with 17 bases between the two germline ends. Germline-derived CDR1 and CDR2 are MDHEN and SYDVKM. CDR3 nucleotide sequence: TGTGCCAGCAGTCTGTCCAAACCACTTAACTACGAGCAGTACTTC. Its protein is CASSLSKPLNYEQYF.

This chain uses TRBV25-1 with TRBJ2-1; no definite D call. CDR1 and CDR2 from the germline V gene are MGHDK and SYGVNS. This CDR3 contains 13 residues. The V gene lost 4 bases and the J gene lost 10 bases, with 14 bases spanning the gap. The CDR3 nucleotides are TGTGCCAGCAGTGGAATTCCGAGAGGAGAGCAGTTCTTC. It translates to CASSGIPRGEQFF.

This clonotype was observed at least ten times. The chain recombines TRBV5-1 with TRBJ2-1; no firm D call. The CDR3 covers 13 residues. Germline CDR1 is SGHRS and CDR2 is YFSETQ. The V gene lost 0 bases and the J gene lost 10 bases, with 11 bases spanning the gap. The CDR3 loop is CASSLEPRREQFF. CDR3 bases: TGCGCCAGCAGCTTGGAACCTCGTCGGGAGCAGTTCTTC.

The CDR3, as DNA: TGTGCCAGCAGTTTAGCGAGGGGGACTAGCGGGAGTTACGAGCAGTACTTC. This encodes CASSLARGTSGSYEQYF. The chain combines TRBV12-3 or TRBV12-4 with TRBJ2-5; 14 bases map to TRBD2. The J call may be incorrect, as the DNA end agrees better with TRBJ2-7. The CDR3 contains 17 residues.

This clonotype appeared a few times. V and J are TRBV29-1 and TRBJ2-3; D remains unclear. CDR1 and CDR2 from the germline V gene are SQVTM and ANQGSEA. The CDR3 is made up of 13 amino acids. Trimming pared 3 bases from V and 5 bases from J, leaving 12 bases between. CDR3 bases: TGCAGCGTTGATGCCAGCCATCGAGATACGCAGTATTTT. It yields the protein CSVDASHRDTQYF.

There are a few counts of this clonotype. This chain joins TRBV20-1 and TRBJ2-5, with D possibly called TRBD1 or TRBD2 (5 bases each). This CDR3 is 15 amino acids long. Germline CDR1 and CDR2: DFQATT and SNEGSKA (reference sequence). Trimming shortened V by 0 bases and J by 1 base, and 12 bases separated the two germline ends. The CDR3 sequence is CSARDGGEVQETQYF. CDR3 nucleotides: TGCAGTGCTAGAGATGGGGGAGAAGTCCAAGAGACCCAGTACTTC.